The 2 T cell receptor beta chains below come from one sample, sequenced in a study of T cell responses to AZD1222 COVID-19 vaccine. Measured with immunoSEQ multiplex PCR; TCRdb has only the in-frame clones, and not every one. The table has 150,000 or so clones, about 93% seen once; the top ten hold under 2%. Here the sequenced sample was peripheral blood, taken on day 0 of AZD1222 vaccination. Receptors originate from an adult in good health.

CDR3: CASSKTGGRTDTQYF. The CDR3 DNA follows: TGTGCCAGCTCCAAGACAGGGGGGAGGACAGATACGCAGTATTTT. This chain links TRBV6-5 with TRBJ2-3; 9 nucleotides line up with TRBD1. V lost 8 bases, J lost 3 bases, and 9 bases stayed unmatched. From germline, CDR1 is MNHEY and CDR2 SVGAGI. The CDR3 runs 15 residues.

The gene calls are TRBV18 and TRBJ1-5; 7 bases agree with TRBD1. The CDR3 is made up of 16 amino acids. Germline CDR1 KGHSH, CDR2 LQKENI. V lost 0 bases and J lost 4; bases outside the gene matches: 6. CDR3 in amino acids: CASSPPNRGRNQPQHF. CDR3 DNA: TGTGCCAGCTCACCACCCAACAGGGGAAGAAATCAGCCCCAGCATTTT.